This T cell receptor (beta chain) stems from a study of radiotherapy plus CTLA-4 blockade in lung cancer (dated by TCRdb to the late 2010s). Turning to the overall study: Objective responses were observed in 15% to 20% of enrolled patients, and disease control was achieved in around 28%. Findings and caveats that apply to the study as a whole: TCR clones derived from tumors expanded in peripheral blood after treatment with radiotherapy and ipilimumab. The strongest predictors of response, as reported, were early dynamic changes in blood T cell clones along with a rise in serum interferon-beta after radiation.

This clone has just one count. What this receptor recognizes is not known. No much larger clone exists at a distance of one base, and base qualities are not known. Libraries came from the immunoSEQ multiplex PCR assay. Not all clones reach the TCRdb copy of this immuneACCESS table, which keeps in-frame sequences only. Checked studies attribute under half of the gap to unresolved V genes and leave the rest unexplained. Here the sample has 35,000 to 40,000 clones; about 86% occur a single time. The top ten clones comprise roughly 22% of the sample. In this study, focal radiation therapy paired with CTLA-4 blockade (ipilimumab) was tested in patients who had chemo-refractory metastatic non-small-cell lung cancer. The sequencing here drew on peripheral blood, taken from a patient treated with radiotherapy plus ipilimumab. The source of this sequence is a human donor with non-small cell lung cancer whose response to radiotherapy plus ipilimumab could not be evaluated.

The CDR3 protein: CASSTRTGEKLFF. The DNA reads TGTGCCAGTAGTACAAGGACAGGGGAAAAACTGTTTTTT. Rearrangement joined TRBV19 to TRBJ1-4, and TRBD1 aligns with 8 junction nucleotides. At the junction V is shortened by 4 bases and J by 8 bases; bases outside the gene matches: 3. The CDR3 numbers 13 residues from cysteine through phenylalanine. Kept here is only the CDR3 DNA, which spans 39 bases and is read in frame from base 1. The CDR1 and CDR2 encoded by the germline V gene (reference sequence) are LNHDA and SQIVND.